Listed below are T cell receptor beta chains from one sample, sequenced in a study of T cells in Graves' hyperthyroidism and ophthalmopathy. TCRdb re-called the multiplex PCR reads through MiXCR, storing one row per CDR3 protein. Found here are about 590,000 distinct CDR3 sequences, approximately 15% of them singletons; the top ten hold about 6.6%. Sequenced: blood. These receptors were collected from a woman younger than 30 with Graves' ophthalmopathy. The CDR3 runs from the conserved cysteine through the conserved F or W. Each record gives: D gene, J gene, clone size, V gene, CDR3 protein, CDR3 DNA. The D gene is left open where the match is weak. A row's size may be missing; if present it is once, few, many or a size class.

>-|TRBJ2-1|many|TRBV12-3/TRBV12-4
CASSLFRGNNEQFF
TGTGCCAGCAGTTTATTCCGAGGTAACAATGAGCAGTTCTTC
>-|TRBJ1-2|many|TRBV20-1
CSAAGTPNYGYTF
TGCAGTGCTGCCGGGACACCTAACTATGGCTACACCTTC
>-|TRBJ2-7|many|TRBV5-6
CASSIRLLGISSYEQYF
TGTGCCAGCAGCATCCGCCTTCTAGGGATCAGCTCCTACGAGCAGTACTTC
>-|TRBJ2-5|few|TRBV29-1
CSVPKETQYF
TGCAGCGTACCGAAAGAGACCCAGTACTTC
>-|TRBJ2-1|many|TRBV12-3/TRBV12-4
CASSSPSRVTYNEQFF
TGTGCCAGCAGTTCCCCTTCCAGGGTCACCTACAATGAGCAGTTCTTC
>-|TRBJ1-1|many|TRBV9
CASSPGTSNTEAFF
TGTGCCAGCAGCCCCGGGACATCGAACACTGAAGCTTTCTTT
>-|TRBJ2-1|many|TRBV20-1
CSARDRKQEHYNEQFF
TGCAGTGCTAGAGATAGAAAACAGGAGCATTACAATGAGCAGTTCTTC
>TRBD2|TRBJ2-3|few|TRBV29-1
CSGSGTSFNTDTQYF
TGCAGCGGGTCCGGGACTAGCTTCAACACAGATACGCAGTATTTT
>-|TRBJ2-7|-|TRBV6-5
CASSSEGGLYEQYF
TGTGCCAGCAGTTCCGAGGGGGGCCTCTACGAGCAGTACTTC
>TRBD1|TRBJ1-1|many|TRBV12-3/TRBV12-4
CASTVTGRGTEAFF
TGTGCCAGCACCGTGACAGGGAGAGGGACTGAAGCTTTCTTT
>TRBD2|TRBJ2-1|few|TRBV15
CATRAGERDEQFF
TGTGCCACCCGAGCGGGAGAGCGAGATGAGCAGTTCTTC
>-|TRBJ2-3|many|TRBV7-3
CASSLSVWGLLNTQYF
TGTGCCAGCAGCTTAAGTGTCTGGGGACTTTTGAATACGCAGTATTTT
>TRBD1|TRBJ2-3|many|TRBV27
CASSPLGQGPTDTQYF
TGTGCCAGCAGTCCCTTGGGACAGGGGCCCACAGATACGCAGTATTTT
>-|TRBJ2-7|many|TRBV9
CASSVGGSLQYEQYF
TGTGCCAGCAGCGTAGGTGGAAGCCTCCAGTACGAGCAGTACTTC
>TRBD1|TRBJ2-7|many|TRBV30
CAWNPRDRGHFYEQYF
TGTGCCTGGAACCCCCGGGACAGGGGTCATTTCTACGAGCAGTACTTC
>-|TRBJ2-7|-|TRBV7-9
CASSLASGLYEQYF
TGTGCCAGCAGCCTAGCTTCAGGGCTATACGAGCAGTACTTC
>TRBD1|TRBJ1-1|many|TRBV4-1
CASSQGRGSRNTEAFF
TGCGCCAGCAGCCAAGGCAGGGGGTCTCGGAACACTGAAGCTTTCTTT
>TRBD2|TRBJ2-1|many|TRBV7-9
CASSSIQAGDYNEQFF
TGTGCCAGCAGCTCCATACAAGCGGGAGACTACAATGAGCAGTTCTTC
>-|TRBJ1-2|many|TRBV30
CAWRDPFYGYTF
TGTGCCTGGAGGGATCCTTTCTATGGCTACACCTTC
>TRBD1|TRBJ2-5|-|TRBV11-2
CASSQEGQGAGETQYF
TGCGCCAGCAGCCAAGAGGGACAGGGGGCAGGAGAGACCCAGTACTTC